This note documents a single T cell receptor beta chain sequence. Participant ages covered about 18 to 89 years across about two dozen US areas. Donors were grouped by their self-reported clinical history. Per the original methods: Reference gene primer amplification gave nucleated cell count estimates. The data were produced by immunoSEQ multiplex PCR, yet TCRdb's version contains in-frame clones alone and is incomplete. V, J and clone size are those of that table, while D and trimming were read from the DNA. The table shows hundreds of thousands of clones, with roughly nine tenths occurring only once. The data belong to a study of blood T cell repertoires in COVID-19. This CDR3 spans 13 amino acids. V dropped 3 bases and J dropped 6 bases, with 9 bases sitting between them. Germline loops: CDR1 SGHAT, CDR2 FQNNGV.

This sequence originates from a woman aged 55-70 years who had recovered from COVID-19. The sample comprised PBMCs or T cells enriched from blood (not recorded which). The J gene is TRBJ2-1, the V gene TRBV11-2, with D uncertain. As DNA, the CDR3 is TGTGCCAGCAGCTTGGCCCCCCGCAATGAGCAGTTCTTC. Translated: CASSLAPRNEQFF.